This T cell receptor beta chain comes out of a study of siplizumab effects on memory and regulatory T cells. Study-level results: For siplizumab cultures, the suppressive function of their proliferating Tregs was not confirmed. Memory T cells appeared less diverse than naive cells, which seemed to contribute substantially to alloresponse. Researchers could not give a naive or memory phenotype to roughly 75-97% of proliferating CD4+ or CD8+ clones. Relative to controls at around 29%, mappable alloreactive CD4+ clones exhibited a mean Treg-derived proportion of approximately 70% with siplizumab.

The CDR3 runs to 14 residues. Trimming pared 4 bases from V and 8 bases from J, leaving 15 bases between. CDR1 is SGHNT, CDR2 YYREEE, per germline (reference sequence). Here immunoSEQ multiplex PCR was the method, and the copy in TCRdb shows in-frame clones only, minus some. The table lists roughly 97,000 clones, about 93% of them singletons, with approximately 0.62% in the top ten. Concerning this clone: Antigen unknown.

Sample: Tregs sorted from blood. The chain has TRBV5-4 and TRBJ1-4, with a tentative D call TRBD1 (5 bases). The receptor's source is a human donor in good health. The CDR3 protein is CASSPGGRREKLFF. For the CDR3, the DNA is TGTGCCAGCAGCCCCGGGGGACGGAGGGAAAAACTGTTTTTT.